The clone carrying this T cell receptor (beta chain) was recorded many times. Unique molecular identifiers were used to barcode this TCRbeta library. TCRdb itself ran the PCR reads through MiXCR, one entry per CDR3 protein. The table records approximately 800,000 distinct CDR3 sequences, 15% to 20% of them present only once. The CDR3 is 16 amino acids. Trimming removed 5 bases from V and 0 bases from J, with 14 bases in between. Germline V CDR1 and CDR2: SEHNR, FQNEAQ (reference sequence). These data come from a study of T-cell reconstitution after alpha-beta-depleted transplantation in children. V is TRBV7-9 and J is TRBJ2-1; TRBD2 is a possible D gene (6 bases). The specimen comprised PBMCs, mostly from graft donor cells, sampled 360 days after TCRalphabeta/CD19-depleted stem cell transplant. The sequence was collected from a male patient between 10 and 17 years old who had a stem cell transplant for acute lymphoblastic leukemia, so the T cells may come from the graft donor. The CDR3 protein is CASSPNSGSSYNEQFF. CDR3 bases: TGTGCCAGCAGCCCAAATAGCGGCAGCTCCTACAATGAGCAGTTCTTC.